This T cell receptor beta chain was captured in a study of CD8+CD57+ T cells in acquired aplastic anemia. About the study: DNA per sorted CD4+ or CD8+ sample ranged about 0.19 to 30 ug, averaging roughly 3.2 ug. The study's findings and limits: Patients and controls had in common approximately 29 CD8+ CDR3 sequences.

A few counts support this clonotype. No antigen is known for it. In patients chosen for sequencing, flow cytometry had shown CD8+CD57+ cell expansion. Every one of the patients had aplastic anemia (severe, acquired). Prior therapy had not been administered to any patient at the time of blood sampling. Genomic DNA acted as the template from which TCR beta VDJ combination and CDR3 sequence profiling were carried out. TCRdb redid the calling of the reads with MiXCR, one entry per CDR3 protein. The sample carries roughly 170,000 distinct CDR3 sequences, around 50% recorded once. Looked up from germline, CDR1 is WNHNN and CDR2 is SYGVQD (reference sequence). V shed 0 bases and J shed 1 base, with 3 bases lying between them. There are 13 residues in the CDR3.

The sequenced material came from sorted CD4+, CD8+, or CD8+CD57+ T cells (not recorded which) from PBMCs. The origin of this receptor is a human donor with aplastic anemia. This sequence joins TRBV10-1 and TRBJ1-1; no reliable D call. This CDR3 reads CASSESQNTEAFF. The CDR3 DNA is TGCGCCAGCAGTGAGTCACAGAACACTGAAGCTTTCTTT.